A single sample is the source of the 6 T cell receptor beta chains below, sequenced in a study of early T cells in non-severe SARS-CoV-2 infection. TCRdb re-called the 5' RACE reads through MiXCR, storing one row per CDR3 protein. This sample has 80,000 or so distinct CDR3 sequences; about 10% occur once, and the top ten carry 12%. The source was whole blood, collected at baseline. Every receptor here comes from an adult who was a healthcare worker with PCR-confirmed SARS-CoV-2 infection or an uninfected control (not recorded which).

This chain connects TRBV4-1 to TRBJ1-1; a possible D gene is TRBD1 (6 bases). The CDR3 has 14 amino acids. The germline V gene encodes CDR1 MGHRA and CDR2 YSYEKL. Trimming left V 4 bases short and J 4 bases short, with 13 bases between. The CDR3 loop is CASSLDRSGTEAFF. CDR3 sequence (DNA): TGCGCCAGCAGCCTTGACAGGTCTGGCACTGAAGCTTTCTTT.

This clonotype was counted a few times. The chain employs TRBV20-1 and TRBJ2-3, with 7 bases lining up with TRBD2. V was clipped by 4 bases and J by 2 bases; unmatched bases: 6. The germline V gene encodes CDR1 DFQATT and CDR2 SNEGSKA (reference sequence). The length of the CDR3 is 14 residues. CDR3 in amino acids: CSATSSGATDTQYF. The DNA for the CDR3 is TGCAGTGCTACCTCCAGCGGGGCCACAGATACGCAGTATTTT.

The table lists this clonotype with a few counts. The gene calls are TRBV20-1 and TRBJ2-1; possibly TRBD2 for D (5 bases). Looked up from germline, CDR1 is DFQATT and CDR2 is SNEGSKA (reference sequence). The CDR3 totals 15 residues. Trimming pared 6 bases from V and 4 bases from J, leaving 19 bases between. The CDR3 reads CSANSRDFYYNEQFF. In nucleotides, the CDR3 is TGCAGTGCAAATTCCCGGGATTTCTATTACAATGAGCAGTTCTTC.

The rearrangement links TRBV20-1 to TRBJ1-1, with TRBD1 matching 9 bases. Germline assignment: CDR1 DFQATT and CDR2 SNEGSKA (reference sequence). The V segment lost 4 bases and the J segment 6 bases; nucleotides outside the gene matches: 9. This CDR3 is built from 14 residues. The CDR3 nucleotides read TGCAGTGCTATCCAACAGGGGGCCTTGGCTGAAGCTTTCTTT. Translating it yields CSAIQQGALAEAFF.

There are a few counts of this clonotype. V and J are TRBV7-9 and TRBJ2-5, with 8 bases matching TRBD2. The CDR3 is 15 amino acids. The germline gives CDR1 SEHNR, CDR2 FQNEAQ (reference sequence). J lost 5 bases, V lost 0 bases, and 5 bases had no gene match. Written as DNA, the CDR3 is TGTGCCAGCAGCTTAGCGAAACTAGCGGTGGAGACCCAGTACTTC. This gives the protein CASSLAKLAVETQYF.

V is TRBV6-5 and J is TRBJ2-7; D remains unclear. V was cut by 1 base and J by 0 bases, with 19 bases left in between. Per germline, CDR1 MNHEY and CDR2 SVGAGI. CDR3 length: 18 residues. The CDR3 sequence: CASSYYPGEDPSSYEQYF. The CDR3 DNA sequence: TGTGCCAGCAGTTACTACCCTGGTGAAGACCCGAGCTCCTACGAGCAGTACTTC.